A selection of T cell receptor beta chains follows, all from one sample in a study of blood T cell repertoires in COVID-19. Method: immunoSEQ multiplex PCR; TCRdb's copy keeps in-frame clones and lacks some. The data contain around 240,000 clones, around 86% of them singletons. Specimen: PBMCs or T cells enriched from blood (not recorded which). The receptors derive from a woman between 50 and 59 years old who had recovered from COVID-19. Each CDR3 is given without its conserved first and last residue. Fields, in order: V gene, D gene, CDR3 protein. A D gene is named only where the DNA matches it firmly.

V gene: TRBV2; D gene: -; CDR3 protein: ASSDGRGSYEQY
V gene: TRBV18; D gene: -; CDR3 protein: ASSPQDGQSRAF
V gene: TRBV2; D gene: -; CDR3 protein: ASSEYGRGSWGTEQF
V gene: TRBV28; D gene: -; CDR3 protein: ASSLSYSQETQY
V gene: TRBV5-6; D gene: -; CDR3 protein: ASSLGDRTLYGYT
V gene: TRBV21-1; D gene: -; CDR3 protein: ASSSDRGRYEQY
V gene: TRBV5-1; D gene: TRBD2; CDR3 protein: ASSGLAGATYEQY
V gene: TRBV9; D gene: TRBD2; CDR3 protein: ASSVLAGGPYEQY
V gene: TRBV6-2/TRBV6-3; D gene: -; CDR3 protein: ASSYGAVDYTDTQY
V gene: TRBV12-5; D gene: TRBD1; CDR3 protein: ASGLVQGMVTEAF
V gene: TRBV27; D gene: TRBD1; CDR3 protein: ASSTDRGTQY
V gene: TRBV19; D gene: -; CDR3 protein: ASSPTVVSMTQY
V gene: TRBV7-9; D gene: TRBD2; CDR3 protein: ASSRNSGKVDTQY
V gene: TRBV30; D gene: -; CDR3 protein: AWSYFTGELF
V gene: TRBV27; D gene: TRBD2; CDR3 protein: ASSTLVNGGVIGEQY
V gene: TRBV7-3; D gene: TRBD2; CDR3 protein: ASSSVALTSGSTYNEQF
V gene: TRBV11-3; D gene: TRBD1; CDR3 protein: ASSLGQGVLNTGELF
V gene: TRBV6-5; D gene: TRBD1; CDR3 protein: ASSFAGTGNEKLF
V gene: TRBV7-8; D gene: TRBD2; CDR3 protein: ASRPGPSGSYEQY
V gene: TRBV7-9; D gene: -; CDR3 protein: ASSLDSLVWETQY
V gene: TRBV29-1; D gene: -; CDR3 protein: SASRGAALNEKLF
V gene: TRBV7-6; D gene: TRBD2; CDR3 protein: ASSLWHTERKSSGPGNEQF
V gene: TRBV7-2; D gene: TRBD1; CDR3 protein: ASSERAGTGNQPQH
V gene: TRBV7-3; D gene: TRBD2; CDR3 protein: ASTRGGLADNEQF
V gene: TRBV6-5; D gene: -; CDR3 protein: ASSSQGFTGNTIY
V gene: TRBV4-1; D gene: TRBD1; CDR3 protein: ASSHETGTGGGEQY
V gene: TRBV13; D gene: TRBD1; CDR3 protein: ASSRRGTGVLNTEAF